These T cell receptor beta chains were read from a single sample in a study of blood T cell repertoires in COVID-19. Sequencing used immunoSEQ multiplex PCR; TCRdb keeps in-frame clones, though not all of them. The sample holds 400,000 to 550,000 clones, about 85% seen once. Sequenced material: PBMCs or T cells enriched from blood (not recorded which). These receptors were collected from a woman aged 18-35 years with acute COVID-19. CDR3s include the opening cysteine and the closing phenylalanine or tryptophan. The D gene is left open where the match is weak. Not every row has a clone size; where given, it reads once, few, many or a size class.

j_call clone_size v_call d_call cdr3_nt cdr3_aa
TRBJ2-2 NA TRBV14 TRBD2 TGTGCCAGCGGGAGGGCGGGCACGAACACCGGGGAGCTGTTTTTT CASGRAGTNTGELFF
TRBJ2-1 NA TRBV7-8 NA TGTGCCAGCAGCCCGCAGGGGTACGAGCAGTTCTTC CASSPQGYEQFF
TRBJ1-2 once TRBV7-8 TRBD1 TGTGCCAGCAGCCCGGGACAGGGGGGTGGCTACACCTTC CASSPGQGGGYTF
TRBJ2-1 NA TRBV2 TRBD1 TGTGCCAGCAGCACAAAGACAGGGTCCTACAATGAGCAGTTCTTC CASSTKTGSYNEQFF
TRBJ2-3 once TRBV7-2 TRBD2 TGTGCCAGCAGCCGGCGCTGGCGGGAGGTAGATACGCAGTATTTT CASSRRWREVDTQYF
TRBJ2-1 NA TRBV9 TRBD2 TGTGCCAGCAGCGTAAGTAGCGGGGACAACAATGAGCAGTTCTTC CASSVSSGDNNEQFF
TRBJ1-2 NA TRBV7-8 NA TGTGCCAGCAGCGCATTGACAGCTTATGGCTACACCTTC CASSALTAYGYTF
TRBJ2-3 NA TRBV2 TRBD2 TGTGCCAGCAGAGGACTAGCGGGAACATACACAGATACGCAGTATTTT CASRGLAGTYTDTQYF
TRBJ1-2 NA TRBV2 TRBD1 TGTGCCAGCGACCGACAGGGCTCTGGCTACACCTTC CASDRQGSGYTF
TRBJ1-1 NA TRBV27 NA TGTGCCAGCAGTTCCCGACAGGTCACTGAAGCTTTCTTT CASSSRQVTEAFF
TRBJ1-1 NA TRBV19 TRBD1 TGTGCCAGTAGTTCCGGACAGGGGGGAACTGAAGCTTTCTTT CASSSGQGGTEAFF
TRBJ1-1 few TRBV3-1/TRBV3-2 NA TGTGCCAGCAGCCGGGCGTACACTGAAGCTTTCTTT CASSRAYTEAFF
TRBJ1-5 few TRBV27 TRBD1 TGTGCCAGCAGTTTACTCACAGGGGGCACTCAGCCCCAGCATTTT CASSLLTGGTQPQHF
TRBJ2-3 NA TRBV3-1/TRBV3-2 TRBD2 TGTGCCAGCAGCCTGGGCGGGGGGAGCACAGATACGCAGTATTTT CASSLGGGSTDTQYF
TRBJ2-7 NA TRBV5-6 NA TGTGCCAGCAGCTTGGGAGGCGGTAGCGAATACGAGCAGTACTTC CASSLGGGSEYEQYF
TRBJ2-5 few TRBV4-1 TRBD2 TGCGCCAGCAGCCAAGTGGCGGGAGTACAAGAGACCCAGTACTTC CASSQVAGVQETQYF
TRBJ1-2 NA TRBV29-1 NA TGCAGCGTACCAGACAGCCTTCAGAACTATGGCTACACCTTC CSVPDSLQNYGYTF
TRBJ2-7 NA TRBV6-1 NA TGTGCCAGCAGTGACCCAGGTTCCTCCTACGAGCAGTACTTC CASSDPGSSYEQYF
TRBJ2-7 NA TRBV27 TRBD1 TGTGCCAGCAGTTTACCAGGGGGCTACGAGCAGTACTTC CASSLPGGYEQYF
TRBJ1-3 NA TRBV6-5 NA TGTGCCAGCAGTTACTCGCAGGGAAGGGGAAACACCATATATTTT CASSYSQGRGNTIYF